This T cell receptor beta chain was observed in a study of OX40 agonist ivuxolimab in advanced cancers. Background on the whole study: Ivuxolimab was an agonistic, fully human IgG2 monoclonal antibody directed against OX40 (CD134), a costimulatory receptor. A male proportion of around 81% and a mean age of approximately 61 years, ranging from about 20 to 80, were recorded for the dose-escalation cohort. Intravenous ivuxolimab was administered to patients every 2 weeks at six dose levels: 0.01, 0.1, 0.3, 1.5, 3 and 10 mg/kg. Peripheral TCRbeta sequencing aimed to test whether ivuxolimab altered TCR sequence diversity and caused clonal T-cell expansion. The monotherapy dose-escalation portion (N ≈ 52 patients) of the phase I ivuxolimab trial is reported in the paper. Of the roughly 53 patients in dose escalation, 19 had hepatocellular carcinoma, roughly 15 had melanoma, 9 had renal cell carcinoma and 9 had head and neck cancer. Partial responses were achieved by three dose-escalation patients, of whom one had hepatocellular carcinoma and two had cutaneous melanoma. Prior anti-PD-1, anti-PD-L1 or anti-CTLA-4 therapy was permitted, and about two fifths of dose-escalation patients had received checkpoint inhibitors.

A word on this clone: The specificity of this receptor is unknown. Base-call qualities are not available, and no considerably larger clone is one nucleotide away.

Genomic DNA was isolated from the sorted cells so that the TCRbeta CDR3 region could be sequenced. The immunoSEQ Assay was used for sequencing of TCRbeta CDR3 regions. The clones in this table, taken by TCRdb from immuneACCESS, are in-frame only. Not every clone is retained; where verified, under half of the shortfall comes from an unresolved V gene, and the cause of the rest is unknown. For this sample the table gives around 77,000 clones, of which under 80% were detected only once. The ten largest clones capture about 5.7% of the sample. From the cysteine up to the phenylalanine, the CDR3 has a length of 12 residues. The retained sequence is limited to the CDR3, 36 bases, with the frame set at the first base. V is pared back by 8 bases and J by 7 bases, with 11 bases lying between the germline termini. Taken from the germline V gene, the CDR1 and CDR2 loops are SGHTA and FQGTGA. Summary of the overall study and its limitations: Low levels of normalized T-cell clonal expansion were also shown by some nonresponding patients. Antigen specificity was not determined for the clonally expanded peripheral T cells. In the 0.1-3.0 mg/kg groups, partial responders had among the lowest normalized peripheral clonal expansion, particularly in CD8+ T cells. At doses of 0.1 to 3.0 mg/kg, clonal expansion of both CD4+ and CD8+ T cells in blood was seen between baseline and week 6. After ivuxolimab, more expanded clones were found on average in CD8+ T cells than in CD4+ T cells.

Patients with autoimmune disease history or receiving systemic immunosuppression were excluded from the trial. In every dose cohort, peripheral blood was drawn for TCR sequencing at baseline, cycle 4 day 1, and cycle 7 day 1. Samples came from an open-label, multicenter, first-in-human phase I dose-escalation trial of ivuxolimab. The trial enrolled adults with locally advanced or metastatic head and neck squamous cell, hepatocellular, melanoma or renal cell carcinoma. Before TCR sequencing, CD4+ and CD8+ T cells were separately sorted from peripheral blood. This sequence originates from an adult with an advanced solid tumor such as melanoma, head and neck, liver or kidney cancer. The source material was CD4+ or CD8+ T cells sorted from blood, sampled in a trial of the OX40 agonist ivuxolimab. The chain was built from TRBV7-3 and TRBJ2-2; the D gene may be TRBD1 or TRBD2, since each aligns over 5 bases. The DNA reads TGTGCCAGCGGGACCGGTAACGGGGAGCTGTTTTTT. Its coded protein is CASGTGNGELFF.